Sequencing of this TCR beta chain was carried out in a study of T cells in Graves' hyperthyroidism and ophthalmopathy. Notes on the study in general: Among clonotypes expanded in thyroid above 0.001, most were also found in blood.

Diagnosis rested on symptoms, serum thyroxine and TRAb, thyroid ultrasound, and orbital computed tomography. Predating any ophthalmopathy symptoms, the blood sample was taken at first hyperthyroidism diagnosis. Amplification targeted TCR beta CDR3 regions from RNA transcripts. HTBI primers drove first-round RT-PCR of the TCR CDR3. TCRdb recomputed calls from the multiplex PCR reads with MiXCR, one row per CDR3 protein. The repertoire holds a few hundred thousand distinct CDR3 sequences, with about 14% as singletons. This clonotype was detected many times. Its antigen is unidentified. The trim removed 4 bases at V and 5 bases at J, leaving 2 bases unmatched. Germline CDR1 and CDR2: SNHLY and FYNNEI. This CDR3 is built from 14 residues.

The sequencing sample was made of blood. J is TRBJ2-1 and V is TRBV2; 10 positions match TRBD2. The clonotype originates from a woman in her thirties or forties with Graves' hyperthyroidism that later progressed to Graves' ophthalmopathy. CDR3 sequence reads: CASSVAGGDNEQFF. In nucleotides, the CDR3 is TGTGCCAGCAGTGTAGCGGGAGGAGACAATGAGCAGTTCTTC.